The text below deals with one T cell receptor (beta chain). The junction shows a germline mismatch at one end, possibly a read error. Three rounds of nested PCR, following a modified ARM-PCR protocol, produced the TCRbeta library. TCRdb re-derived calls from the multiplex PCR reads in MiXCR, one entry per CDR3 protein. The repertoire holds under 80,000 distinct CDR3 sequences, with more than 75% as singletons. No cell sorting was done before RNA was extracted from the tissue. Distant lung tissue was collected more than 3 cm away from the tumor edge. CDR3 length: 11 amino acids. CDR1 is SQVTM, CDR2 ANQGSEA, per germline. This sample is drawn from a study of tumor and adjacent non-tumor tissue in lung cancer.

This clonotype was obtained from a man aged 60 to 75 with non-small cell lung cancer. The sequencing input was distant non-tumor lung tissue. The chain is built from TRBV29-1 and TRBJ2-1, with D tentatively TRBD1 or TRBD2 (5 bases each). The CDR3 region has the DNA TGTAGCGTGCGAAGGGGCCCTGAGCAGCTCTTC. Encoded protein: CSVRRGPEQLF.